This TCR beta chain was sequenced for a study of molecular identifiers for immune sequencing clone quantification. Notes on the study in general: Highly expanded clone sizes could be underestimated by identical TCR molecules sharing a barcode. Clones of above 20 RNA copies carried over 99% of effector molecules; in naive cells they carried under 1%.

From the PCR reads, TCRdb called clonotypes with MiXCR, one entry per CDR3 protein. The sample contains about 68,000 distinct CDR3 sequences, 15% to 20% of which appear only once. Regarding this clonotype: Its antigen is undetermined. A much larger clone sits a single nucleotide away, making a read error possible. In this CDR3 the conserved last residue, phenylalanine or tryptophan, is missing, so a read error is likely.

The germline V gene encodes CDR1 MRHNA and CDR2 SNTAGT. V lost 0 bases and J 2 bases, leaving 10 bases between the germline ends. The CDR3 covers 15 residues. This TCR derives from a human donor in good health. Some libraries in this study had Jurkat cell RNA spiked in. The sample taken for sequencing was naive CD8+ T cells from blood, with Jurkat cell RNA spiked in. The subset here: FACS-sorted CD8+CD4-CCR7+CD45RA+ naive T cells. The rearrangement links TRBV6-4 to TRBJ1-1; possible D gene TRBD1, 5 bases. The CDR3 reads CASSDSTEANTEAFS. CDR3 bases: TGTGCCAGCAGTGACTCGACAGAAGCTAACACTGAAGCTTTCTCT.